This is a list of T cell receptor beta chains from one sample in a study of CD8 T cells in ankylosing spondylitis. A single record per CDR3 protein comes from TCRdb applying MiXCR to the 5' RACE reads. Of a few hundred thousand distinct CDR3 sequences in the sample, approximately 17% were seen once. Input material: blood, either unsorted or a sorted T cell fraction (not recorded which). These receptors all stem from a male donor with ankylosing spondylitis. Both conserved end residues are part of each CDR3. Fields, in order: V gene, CDR3 protein.

v_gene: TRBV4-3
CDR3aa: CASSQDMTSGSDTQYF

v_gene: TRBV3-1
CDR3aa: CASSHNRRTGRKEGGYTF

v_gene: TRBV7-6
CDR3aa: CASSLGGGSEVFF

v_gene: TRBV12-3/TRBV12-4
CDR3aa: CASRKQVNTEAFF

v_gene: TRBV25-1
CDR3aa: CASSELGRGNTGELFF

v_gene: TRBV5-1
CDR3aa: CASSLVGGSWDEQYF

v_gene: TRBV3-1
CDR3aa: CASSPGAQRSKNIQYF

v_gene: TRBV20-1
CDR3aa: CSARTLARDGYTF

v_gene: TRBV5-1
CDR3aa: CASSLAAGVGNEQYF

v_gene: TRBV5-5
CDR3aa: CASSRTSGGAWYEQYF

v_gene: TRBV20-1
CDR3aa: CSAPPGQGEQYF

v_gene: TRBV6-1
CDR3aa: CASISLGAGANVLTF

v_gene: TRBV7-2
CDR3aa: CASSFPGSYEQYF

v_gene: TRBV6-1
CDR3aa: CASSRGTGGSHQPQHF

v_gene: TRBV5-6
CDR3aa: CASSLRPTGSAEAFF

v_gene: TRBV5-1
CDR3aa: CASSLRVDYEQYF

v_gene: TRBV20-1
CDR3aa: CSARDFGPSSYNSPLHF

v_gene: TRBV20-1
CDR3aa: CSARDRRGEYEQYF

v_gene: TRBV6-1
CDR3aa: CASSERGPSGAKNIQYF

v_gene: TRBV28
CDR3aa: CASTLGGRYGYTF

v_gene: TRBV12-3/TRBV12-4
CDR3aa: CAGSTSRGRTEAFF

v_gene: TRBV11-2
CDR3aa: CASSLDRGRETGELFF

v_gene: TRBV2
CDR3aa: CASSDSSSEQFF

v_gene: TRBV12-3/TRBV12-4
CDR3aa: CASSSYPDKPYEQYF

v_gene: TRBV5-1
CDR3aa: CASSQVTGANVLTF

v_gene: TRBV29-1
CDR3aa: CSVTSREGHTDTQYF

v_gene: TRBV4-2
CDR3aa: CASSQDTEYSNQPQHF

v_gene: TRBV30
CDR3aa: CACHQGILVNTQYF

v_gene: TRBV20-1
CDR3aa: CSARDRGGTEAFF

v_gene: TRBV20-1
CDR3aa: CSASGTLAGHNEQFF